A single sample gave rise to the 22 T cell receptor beta chains below, sequenced in a study of cytomegalovirus exposure and HLA in healthy donors. PCR involved 60 Vbeta and 13 Jbeta primers. TCRdb's table, derived via immunoSEQ multiplex PCR, lists solely in-frame clones and lacks some. The sample lists roughly 130,000 clones; less than 80% were seen once. What was sequenced was PBMCs. The receptor set was obtained from a middle-aged man in good health and CMV-seropositive.

This chain links TRBV25-1 with TRBJ2-7; 9 bases fit TRBD1. The V gene end was trimmed by 5 bases and the J gene end by 3 bases; junction bases not matched to a gene: 5. The CDR3 runs to 14 residues. Germline V CDR1 and CDR2: MGHDK, SYGVNS. The CDR3 loop is CASSKTGGFYEQYF. The CDR3 region has the DNA TGTGCCAGCAGTAAAACAGGGGGCTTCTACGAGCAGTACTTC.

This clone was counted a few times. DNA of the CDR3: TGTGCCAGCAGCGTCGGACTAAATCGGCGCGAGCAGTACTTC. Protein product: CASSVGLNRREQYF. The chain uses TRBV5-6 and TRBJ2-7, with D perhaps matching TRBD2 (6 bases). CDR3 length equals 14 residues. V lost 4 bases to trimming and J lost 6 bases, with 17 bases between them. Germline V gene sequence: CDR1 SGHDT, CDR2 YYEEEE.

V and J are TRBV4-2 and TRBJ2-2, with TRBD1 as a possible D gene (6 bases). Germline CDR1 and CDR2: LGHNA and YNFKEQ. V lost 1 base to trimming and J lost 4 bases, with 10 bases between them. The CDR3 contains 15 residues. CDR3 DNA sequence: TGTGCCAGCAGCCAAGCAACAGGGCTCACCGGGGAGCTGTTTTTT. Protein: CASSQATGLTGELFF.

This chain uses TRBV6-6 with TRBJ1-2; 10 bases align to TRBD1. Per the germline V gene, CDR1 is MNHNY and CDR2 is SVGAGI (reference sequence). J gave up 4 bases and V 8 bases, and 4 bases lay outside the gene matches. This CDR3 has 13 residues. CDR3 amino acids: CASSTGGVYGYTF. As DNA, the CDR3 is TGTGCCAGCTCGACAGGGGGCGTCTATGGCTACACCTTC.

V is TRBV5-4 and J is TRBJ2-5; 12 positions agree with TRBD2. Germline loops: CDR1 SGHNT, CDR2 YYREEE (reference sequence). CDR3 length: 12 amino acids. V shed 4 bases and J 12 bases; nucleotides not matched to a gene: 4. CDR3 protein: CASSLLAGGEYF. DNA for the CDR3: TGTGCCAGCAGCCTACTAGCGGGAGGAGAGTACTTC.

The chain has TRBV5-4 and TRBJ2-1, with 7 bases that match TRBD2. From germline, CDR1 is SGHNT and CDR2 YYREEE (reference sequence). The CDR3 runs to 14 residues. V lost 9 bases and J lost 7; bases outside the gene matches: 13. The CDR3 coding sequence is TGTGCCACCGACAAGGTCCTTAGCGGGAATGAGCAGTTCTTC. Protein sequence: CATDKVLSGNEQFF.

This chain uses TRBV19 with TRBJ2-7; TRBD2 agrees at 12 bases. CDR3 length equals 15 residues. The ends lost 3 bases at V and 3 bases at J; junction bases unmatched: 3. CDR1 LNHDA and CDR2 SQIVND come from the germline V gene (reference sequence). CDR3 protein: CASSMTSGGNYEQYF. CDR3 bases: TGTGCCAGTAGTATGACTAGCGGGGGCAACTACGAGCAGTACTTC. The full variable domain, with the rest looked up from reference TRBV19 and TRBJ2-7, is DGGITQSPKYLFRKEGQNVTLSCEQNLNHDAMYWYRQDPGQGLRLIYYSQIVNDFQKGDIAEGYSVSREKKESFPLTVTSAQKNPTAFYLCASSMTSGGNYEQYFGPGTRLTVT.

V gene TRBV6-4 combines with J gene TRBJ2-2, with D uncertain. The CDR3 is made up of 12 amino acids. The germline gives CDR1 MRHNA, CDR2 SNTAGT. Trimming took 5 bases from V and 3 from J, leaving 4 bases between them. CDR3 sequence reads: CASSQDTGELFF. The CDR3 coding sequence is TGTGCCAGCAGTCAGGACACCGGGGAGCTGTTTTTT.

The chain carries TRBV6-5 and TRBJ2-1; a weak D match, TRBD2 (6 bases). The germline gives CDR1 MNHEY, CDR2 SVGAGI. Deletions cut 3 bases from V and 9 bases from J, with 9 bases between. The CDR3 contains 12 residues. CDR3 sequence reads: CASSYRRGEQFF. The CDR3 DNA reads TGTGCCAGCAGTTATAGGAGGGGTGAGCAGTTCTTC.

Of note for this clone: This sample includes further DNA sequences coding for the same CDR3. The gene calls are TRBV6-5 and TRBJ1-4; 7 bases fit TRBD1. V shed 0 bases, J shed 5 bases, and the junction held 0 bases outside the gene matches. The CDR3 spans 14 residues. CDR1 MNHEY and CDR2 SVGAGI come from the germline V gene. The CDR3 sequence: CASSYSGQNEKLFF. CDR3 bases: TGTGCCAGCAGTTACTCGGGACAGAATGAAAAACTGTTTTTT.

The CDR3 DNA reads as TGTGCCAGCAGCTTTCAGGGGAAGGGAAATTCACCCCTCCACTTT. Its protein is CASSFQGKGNSPLHF. V usage is TRBV7-2 and J usage is TRBJ1-6, with D perhaps matching TRBD1 (6 bases). Per germline, CDR1 SGHTA and CDR2 FQGNSA. The CDR3 is made up of 15 amino acids. The V end lost 3 bases, the J end lost 7 bases, and 13 bases lay between the germline ends.

V gene TRBV9 combines with J gene TRBJ1-5; the match to TRBD1 covers 7 bases. Germline V lookup: CDR1 SGDLS, CDR2 YYNGEE. V trimming: 2 bases; J trimming: 5 bases; junction bases outside the gene matches: 1. The length of the CDR3 is 13 residues. In DNA, the CDR3 is TGTGCCAGCAGCGTGACAGGGCATCAGCCCCAGCATTTT. Translated, it gives CASSVTGHQPQHF.

This chain joins TRBV4-1 and TRBJ1-1; TRBD1 might be the D (6 bases). The CDR3 is 17 residues long. CDR1 MGHRA and CDR2 YSYEKL come from the germline V gene. V was trimmed by 4 bases and J by 1 base, leaving 19 bases between them. The CDR3 here is CASSLRGGAVKNTEAFF. CDR3 sequence (DNA): TGCGCCAGCAGCCTCCGGGGGGGGGCGGTTAAGAACACTGAAGCTTTCTTT.

The chain joins TRBV5-1 to TRBJ2-3, with TRBD2 identical over 9 bases. The germline V gene encodes CDR1 SGHRS and CDR2 YFSETQ. The CDR3 loop spans 16 amino acids. J was trimmed by 3 bases and V by 1 base; bases with no gene match: 6. The CDR3 sequence: CASSLRAGGGTDTQYF. The CDR3 DNA reads as TGCGCCAGCAGCTTGAGAGCGGGGGGAGGGACAGATACGCAGTATTTT.

The chain couples TRBV2 to TRBJ2-1; 9 bases align to TRBD2. Germline loops: CDR1 SNHLY, CDR2 FYNNEI. CDR3 length equals 16 residues. Germline trimming cut 2 bases from V and 5 bases from J; bases unmatched to any gene: 7. The CDR3 sequence: CASSERRVAGDNEQFF. The CDR3 DNA is TGTGCCAGCAGTGAAAGAAGGGTAGCGGGGGACAATGAGCAGTTCTTC. The full variable domain, in which reference TRBV2 and TRBJ2-1 provide the parts outside the CDR3, is EPEVTQTPSHQVTQMGQEVILRCVPISNHLYFYWYRQILGQKVEFLVSFYNNEISEKSEIFDDQFSVERPDGSNFTLKIRSTKLEDSAMYFCASSERRVAGDNEQFFGPGTRLTVL.

V gene TRBV5-6 combines with J gene TRBJ2-7; weak D call: TRBD1 (5 bases). Trimming cost V 0 bases and J 7 bases, with 17 bases left between them. Germline V gives CDR1 SGHDT, CDR2 YYEEEE. The CDR3 is 15 amino acids. CDR3 protein: CASSLGGQAYSEQYF. CDR3 DNA: TGTGCCAGCAGCTTGGGTGGACAAGCCTACTCAGAGCAGTACTTC.

This clone occurred once. The chain joins TRBV5-8 to TRBJ1-1; D gene ambiguous. Trimming removed 0 bases at V and 1 base at J, with 10 bases between. CDR3 length: 15 residues. Germline-derived CDR1 and CDR2 are SGHTS and YDEGEE. This chain's CDR3 is CASSLVVVPNTEAFF. In DNA, the CDR3 is TGTGCCAGCAGCTTGGTGGTAGTACCGAACACTGAAGCTTTCTTT.

The V gene is TRBV2, the J gene TRBJ2-3; TRBD1 agrees at 9 bases. Germline CDR1 SNHLY, CDR2 FYNNEI. V gave up 7 bases and J gave up 0 bases; unmatched junction bases: 5. This CDR3 region has 15 residues. The CDR3 reads CASIWTGASTDTQYF. The CDR3 bases are TGTGCCAGCATCTGGACAGGGGCTAGCACAGATACGCAGTATTTT.

The table lists this clone with a count of one. The chain joins TRBV27 to TRBJ1-2; no definite D call. Looked up from germline, CDR1 is MNHEY and CDR2 is SMNVEV (reference sequence). The CDR3 has 14 amino acids. V was trimmed by 9 bases and J by 2 bases, leaving 16 bases between them. The CDR3 bases are TGTGCCAGTACAACTAGTAGGGCCAACTATGGCTACACCTTC. Its protein is CASTTSRANYGYTF.

The rearrangement joins TRBV5-1 to TRBJ1-1; a possible D gene is TRBD1 (6 bases). CDR3 length equals 14 residues. Per the germline V gene, CDR1 is SGHRS and CDR2 is YFSETQ. Deletions cut 4 bases from V and 0 bases from J, with 10 bases between. The CDR3 sequence is CASSGRGLNTEAFF. The CDR3, as DNA: TGCGCCAGCAGCGGCAGGGGTCTGAACACTGAAGCTTTCTTT.

The count of this clone is one. The chain has TRBV6-1 and TRBJ2-3; 9 nucleotides match TRBD1. Trimming cost V 6 bases and J 5 bases; bases outside gene matches: 0. The germline V gene encodes CDR1 MNHNS and CDR2 SASEGT. This CDR3 region has 12 residues. The CDR3 protein is CASRTGGDTQYF. In DNA form, the CDR3 reads TGTGCCAGCAGGACAGGGGGAGATACGCAGTATTTT.

Remarks on this clone: The sample has other DNA sequences that encode this CDR3 too. The chain links TRBV10-1 to TRBJ2-7, with 9 bases identical to TRBD1. Germline lookup yields CDR1 WNHNN and CDR2 SYGVQD (reference sequence). This CDR3 has 12 residues. Trimming cost V 8 bases and J 2 bases; bases outside gene matches: 1. The CDR3 loop reads CASGTGTYEQYF. The CDR3 DNA is TGCGCCAGCGGGACAGGGACCTACGAGCAGTACTTC.